The entry below gives a single TCR beta chain sequence along with its context. Its antigen is unknown. This sample was included in a study of cytomegalovirus exposure and HLA in healthy donors. Notes on the study in general: The authors confirmed in vitro that a few CMV-associated chains were specific for CMV antigens.

Vbeta (60) and Jbeta (13) primers were used in the PCR. The repertoire was sequenced with immunoSEQ multiplex PCR; TCRdb's copy has only in-frame clones and lacks some. The table lists 85,000 to 100,000 clones, approximately 86% of them singletons. The ends were cut back, 2 bases at V and 5 bases at J, with 16 bases in the middle. Germline V CDR1 and CDR2: GTSNPN, SVGIG (reference sequence). The CDR3 runs to 15 residues. Specimen: PBMCs. This receptor was identified in a man aged 30-40 years in good health and CMV-seropositive. The chain combines TRBV30 with TRBJ2-1; D is possibly TRBD2 (6 bases). The CDR3 is CAWSRRRGVHNEQFF. CDR3 sequence (DNA): TGTGCCTGGAGTCGCCGTCGCGGGGTACACAATGAGCAGTTCTTC.